This is a list of T cell receptor beta chains from one sample in a study of tumor and adjacent non-tumor tissue in lung cancer. TCRdb fed the multiplex PCR reads into MiXCR, producing one record per CDR3 protein. This repertoire shows about 110,000 distinct CDR3 sequences, under 90% found once; its top ten account for around 21%. Sequencing was performed on lung tumor tissue. These receptors were obtained from a man in his sixties or seventies with non-small cell lung cancer. Both conserved end residues are part of each CDR3. D genes are given only for firm matches. Clone size is stated in some rows and not others, as once, few, many or a class when expanded.

-	-	15	TRBJ1-2	TRBV19	TGCACCAGTAGTAAGGGTGTTCAGAGTCACTATGGCTACACCTTC	CTSSKGVQSHYGYTF
-	once	20	TRBJ2-5	TRBV12-3/TRBV12-4	TGTGCCAGCAGAAAAAGCGACCACCCGAGTTGCGGGCTTCCCCAGGAGACCCATTACTTC	CASRKSDHPSCGLPQETHYF
TRBD1	-	18	TRBJ1-6	TRBV11-2	TGTCCCAGCAGCTCACGACAGGGAGGAAGTTCCTATAATTCTCACCTCCACTTT	CPSSSRQGGSSYNSHLHF
TRBD2	-	17	TRBJ2-3	TRBV5-1	TGCGCCAGCAGCTTGATGCTACTAGCGGGGGGGTCCGATACGCAGTATTTT	CASSLMLLAGGSDTQYF
-	-	17	TRBJ1-1	TRBV18	TGTCCCAGCTCACCAAGGATGACAGGTGGGGTTTACATTGAAGCTTTCTTT	CPSSPRMTGGVYIEAFF
-	many	15	TRBJ1-3	TRBV7-9	TGTGCCAGCAGCCCCTCGGGGAGAACTGGAAACACCATATATTTT	CASSPSGRTGNTIYF
-	-	16	TRBJ2-1	TRBV5-1	TGCGCCAGCAGGGAATTGGAGCGGCAGAGTAACAATGAGCAGTTCTTC	CASRELERQSNNEQFF
-	-	14	TRBJ2-7	TRBV5-4	TGTGCCAGCAGCACGCTCGGCAGGCACTACGAGAAGTACTTC	CASSTLGRHYEKYF
TRBD2	-	17	TRBJ2-1	TRBV20-1	TGCAGTACCAGAGATCCCAGCGGGGGGGCCGGTTGGGATGAGCAACTCTTC	CSTRDPSGGAGWDEQLF
-	-	14	TRBJ1-4	TRBV12-3/TRBV12-4	TGTGCTAGCAGTTTGAGCGGTCTAGGTGAAAAACTGGTTTTT	CASSLSGLGEKLVF
-	-	16	TRBJ2-3	TRBV5-1	TGCGCCATCAGCCCCTTTTATTCGGTGGGCTCAGATACGCAGTATTTT	CAISPFYSVGSDTQYF
-	-	15	TRBJ2-1	TRBV6-5	TGTGCCAGCAGGGGACGGCTGAACTCCTACAATGAGCAGTTATTC	CASRGRLNSYNEQLF
-	-	11	TRBJ2-7	TRBV29-1	TGCAGCGTTGTTGTCGGGCACGAGCAGTACTTC	CSVVVGHEQYF
-	-	15	TRBJ2-2	TRBV20-1	TGTAGTGCTCCCCGTGAGGGGCGGGTCACCGGGGAGCTGTATTTT	CSAPREGRVTGELYF
-	-	11	TRBJ1-2	TRBV12-3/TRBV12-4	TGTGCCAGTACCCTGGGACATGGATACACCTTC	CASTLGHGYTF
TRBD1	-	14	TRBJ2-7	TRBV4-2	TGTACCAGTAGCCAAGGACAGGGTCTCTACGAGCAGTATTTC	CTSSQGQGLYEQYF
-	-	15	TRBJ2-7	TRBV4-1	TGCGCTAGCAGCCAAGAAAGTCGGCAGACCTACGCGCAGTACTTC	CASSQESRQTYAQYF
-	-	13	TRBJ2-3	TRBV11-2	TGTGCCAGCGGATTAGCACTAGCAGATACGCAGTATTTC	CASGLALADTQYF
TRBD2	many	18	TRBJ2-3	TRBV28	TGTGCCAGCAGCCCGGGACTAGCGGGAGGCTGGGACACAGATACGCAGTATTTT	CASSPGLAGGWDTDTQYF
TRBD1	-	16	TRBJ2-3	TRBV4-1	TGCGCCAGCAGCCAAGAGGTTCCTAGAGGGACAGATATGCAGTATTTT	CASSQEVPRGTDMQYF
-	-	17	TRBJ2-2	TRBV14	TGTGCCAGCAGCCAGGACGGTCCCGACCAGAGGACCGGGAAGGTGTTTTTT	CASSQDGPDQRTGKVFF
-	-	17	TRBJ2-3	TRBV29-1	TGCAGCTTACTCCCATATGTGAGAGTAGGGGACACAGATGCACAGTATTTT	CSLLPYVRVGDTDAQYF
TRBD1	-	16	TRBJ2-7	TRBV2	TGTGCCAGCAGCGCGATTCCGGGACAGAGCTCCTACGAGCAGTACTTC	CASSAIPGQSSYEQYF
-	-	12	TRBJ2-5	TRBV29-1	TGCAGCGTTGAGTCCCGGGCGGAGACTCAGTATTTC	CSVESRAETQYF
-	once	18	TRBJ1-3	TRBV12-3/TRBV12-4	TGTGCCAGCAGTCGTCCCTGGACGGGGTTCGGCTCTGGAAACACCATATATTTT	CASSRPWTGFGSGNTIYF
-	once	13	TRBJ1-5	TRBV5-4	TGTACCAGCAGCTTGGACCGAAATCATCCCCAGCATTTT	CTSSLDRNHPQHF
TRBD1	-	15	TRBJ2-3	TRBV11-3	TGTGCCAGCAGCACACGACAGGGAGCCACAGATACGCAGTTTTTT	CASSTRQGATDTQFF
TRBD2	-	18	TRBJ2-1	TRBV12-5	TGTGCTAATGGTTTGGAACCCTCGGGACTAACGGGAGTCGGGGAGCAGTTCTTC	CANGLEPSGLTGVGEQFF
TRBD2	-	16	TRBJ2-3	TRBV4-3	TGTGCCAGCAGCCAAGATATAGCGGGAGGGCCAGATACGCAGTATTTT	CASSQDIAGGPDTQYF
TRBD2	-	13	TRBJ2-7	TRBV5-4	TGTGCCAGCAGCTTGTCGGGGGGGCACGAGCAGTACTTC	CASSLSGGHEQYF
-	-	16	TRBJ2-7	TRBV11-2	TGTGCCAGCGGCCCCCCCGCAGGGACACCAACCTACAAGCAGTACTTC	CASGPPAGTPTYKQYF
TRBD2	once	17	TRBJ2-4	TRBV12-3/TRBV12-4	TGTGCCAGCAGCCCGAAGAGGGGACTACTAGCCAAAAACATTCGGTACTTC	CASSPKRGLLAKNIRYF
-	-	14	TRBJ2-1	TRBV6-5	TGTGCCAGCCGCATTAGTTTACTCTACAATGAGCAGTTCTTC	CASRISLLYNEQFF
-	-	15	TRBJ2-3	TRBV10-1	TGCGCCAGCGGTGAGTCAAAACAGGCCGCAGAAACGCAGTATTTT	CASGESKQAAETQYF